These 3 T cell receptor beta chains came from one sample sequenced in a study of TIL therapy for anti-PD-1-resistant metastatic lung cancer. Sequencing used immunoSEQ v3. The data were produced by immunoSEQ multiplex PCR, yet TCRdb's version contains in-frame clones alone and is incomplete. Here the sample spans around 100,000 clones, 55% to 75% being singletons. Time point: pre-treatment sample, taken before nivolumab and TIL therapy. Tumor tissue came from excised metastases, mostly pleural nodules or supraclavicular lymph nodes. The source material was tumor tissue, sampled at baseline. These receptor sequences come from a person between 30 and 80 years old with non-small cell lung cancer.

The J gene is TRBJ2-3, the V gene TRBV6-5; TRBD1 is a possible D gene (5 bases). CDR1 is MNHEY, CDR2 SVGAGI, per germline. V lost 6 bases to trimming and J lost 1 base, with 11 bases between them. The CDR3 is 14 residues long. The CDR3 nucleotides are TGTGCCAGCAGAAGGGGCGGCGGCACAGATACGCAGTATTTT. This translates into CASRRGGGTDTQYF.

This clone was counted once. This chain's CDR3 is CASSYPEAHEKLFF. CDR3 in DNA: TGTGCCAGCAGTTACCCGGAGGCCCATGAAAAACTGTTTTTT. The chain uses TRBV6-2 or TRBV6-3 and TRBJ1-4; D is unclear. CDR1 and CDR2 (germline): MNHEY, SVGEGT. Deletions cut 2 bases from V and 6 bases from J, with 10 bases between. CDR3 length: 14 amino acids.

CDR3 nucleotides: TGTGCCACCAGCGCGCCTTTGAGCCAGGGCGCAACTAATGAAAAACTGTTTTTT. It is translated as CATSAPLSQGATNEKLFF. The chain has TRBV15 and TRBJ1-4, with D tentatively TRBD1 (5 bases). This CDR3 is 18 amino acids long. The V end was cut by 5 bases, the J end by 0 bases, with 19 bases between. CDR1 and CDR2 from the germline V gene are LNHNV and YYDKDF (reference sequence).